Below are 13 T cell receptor beta chains sequenced from a single sample in a study of blood T cell repertoires in COVID-19 (dated by TCRdb to the early 2020s). Libraries were prepared through the immunoSEQ multiplex PCR assay. TCRdb limited this immuneACCESS table to in-frame rearrangements with V and J called. A share of clones is missing; checked studies link under half to unresolved V genes, and the rest is unexplained. The sample profile shows fewer than 150,000 clones; roughly 80% of them were found once. Clones ranked in the top ten supply almost 6.5% of the sample. Source material: peripheral blood. The source of these receptors is a human donor in a cohort sampled during active COVID-19.

This chain joins TRBV21-1 and TRBJ2-1; the table names TRBD1, a call not compared with the DNA. TRBV21-1 is designated a pseudogene. The CDR3 consists of 14 residues. CDR3 in DNA: TGTGCCAGCAGCAAACAGGGTTGTTACAATGAGCAGTTCTTC. The encoded protein is CASSKQGCYNEQFF.

The chain carries TRBV4-2 and TRBJ2-3; TRBD1 matches 11 bases. The CDR3 runs 18 residues. Looked up from germline, CDR1 is LGHNA and CDR2 is YNFKEQ. The trim removed 3 bases at V and 2 bases at J, leaving 10 bases unmatched. The CDR3 is CASSQILGQGADTDTQYF. The CDR3 nucleotides are TGTGCCAGCAGCCAGATCCTCGGACAGGGGGCGGACACAGATACGCAGTATTTT.

The gene calls are TRBV7-3 and TRBJ2-1; D is perhaps TRBD2 (6 bases). The CDR3 runs to 14 residues. The V and J ends lost 6 bases and 11 bases respectively, with 20 bases between them. Germline CDR1 reads SGHTA; CDR2 reads FQGTGA. CDR3 nucleotides: TGTGCCAGCAGTTACCCGGGACTCCCGAGTAAGCAGTTCTTC. It yields the protein CASSYPGLPSKQFF.

V usage is TRBV11-2 and J usage is TRBJ2-7; D might be TRBD2 (5 bases). CDR3 size: 12 residues. Germline CDR1 reads SGHAT; CDR2 reads FQNNGV. Trimming pared 6 bases from V and 6 bases from J, leaving 12 bases between. This CDR3 reads CASRDERSEQYF. The CDR3 region has the DNA TGTGCCAGCAGAGATGAGCGGTCCGAGCAGTACTTC.

This chain joins TRBV28 and TRBJ1-5, with TRBD1 identical over 11 bases. The CDR3 is 18 residues long. After removal of 1 base from V and 6 bases from J, the junction contained 11 bases not matched to a gene. Germline CDR1 reads MDHEN; CDR2 reads SYDVKM. The CDR3 here is CASSLFLLSDRGRQPQHF. The CDR3 DNA reads as TGTGCCAGCAGTTTATTCCTACTCTCGGACAGGGGGCGTCAGCCCCAGCATTTT.

This clone was counted a few times. The chain links TRBV3-1 (or the pseudogene TRBV3-2) to TRBJ1-6, with TRBD1 matching over 7 bases. The ends lost 1 base at V and 8 bases at J; junction bases unmatched: 2. The germline gives CDR1 LGHDT, CDR2 YNNKEL (reference sequence). This CDR3 has 14 amino acids. This chain's CDR3 is CASSQGQGYSPLHF. The CDR3 DNA follows: TGTGCCAGCAGCCAAGGACAGGGCTATTCACCCCTCCACTTT.

The V gene is TRBV4-2, the J gene TRBJ2-1; 8 bases are shared with TRBD2. CDR1 is LGHNA and CDR2 is YNFKEQ in the germline V gene. The CDR3 runs 16 residues. V was pared by 0 bases and J by 10 bases, with 11 bases of the junction left unmatched. For the CDR3, the DNA is TGTGCCAGCAGCCAAGATAGGTCCGGGGGGGGTGTGGAGCAGTTCTTC. Protein product: CASSQDRSGGGVEQFF.

J is TRBJ1-5 and V is TRBV30, with D maybe TRBD1 (5 bases). The germline V gene encodes CDR1 GTSNPN and CDR2 SVGIG (reference sequence). The germline V and J ends were trimmed by 2 bases and 7 bases, with 12 bases remaining between them. The CDR3 totals 13 residues. CDR3 coding DNA: TGTGCCTGGAGTATCCAGGGCGGACAGCCCCAGCATTTT. Translating it yields CAWSIQGGQPQHF.

A single count supports this clone. This chain connects TRBV11-2 to TRBJ1-1; D may be TRBD1 (6 bases). The CDR3 is 14 residues long. Germline V gives CDR1 SGHAT, CDR2 FQNNGV. The V end lost 4 bases, the J end lost 10 bases, and 19 bases lay between the germline ends. CDR3 amino acids: CASSSYPGTSGAFF. The CDR3 DNA reads TGTGCCAGCAGCTCCTACCCCGGGACATCGGGAGCTTTCTTT.

The chain employs TRBV5-6 and TRBJ2-7; D is uncertain. Trimming took off 8 bases at V and 4 bases at J, with 16 bases between the two ends. Germline loops: CDR1 SGHDT, CDR2 YYEEEE. CDR3 length: 13 residues. In DNA form, the CDR3 reads TGTGCCAGTGGAGTGGCCGCTCAATACGAGCAGTACTTC. This codes for CASGVAAQYEQYF.

The J gene is TRBJ1-2, the V gene TRBV18, with 7 bases aligning to TRBD1. The V gene end was trimmed by 3 bases and the J gene end by 2 bases; junction bases not matched to a gene: 6. The germline CDR1 and CDR2 sequences are KGHSH and LQKENI. The CDR3 totals 15 residues. The chain's CDR3 is CASSPYSGGNYGYTF. Written as DNA, the CDR3 is TGTGCCAGCTCACCCTACTCAGGGGGGAACTATGGCTACACCTTC.

This clone was counted many times. The V call is TRBV18, the J call TRBJ2-5; 7 bases map to TRBD2. With 2 bases clipped from V and 7 bases from J, the junction kept 13 bases outside the gene matches. Germline-derived CDR1 and CDR2 are KGHSH and LQKENI. CDR3 length equals 16 residues. The CDR3 region is CASSPETSDPRATQYF. For the CDR3, the DNA is TGTGCCAGCTCACCAGAAACTAGCGATCCTAGGGCGACCCAGTACTTC.

The CDR3 DNA is TGTGCCAGCAGTTTAAAAGGCGGGCGGGTGGATACGCAGTATTTT. Protein sequence: CASSLKGGRVDTQYF. V usage is TRBV28 and J usage is TRBJ2-3; D possibly corresponds to TRBD2 (5 bases). Trimming stripped 2 bases from V and 6 bases from J, with 15 bases between. Per germline, CDR1 MDHEN and CDR2 SYDVKM. There are 15 residues in the CDR3.